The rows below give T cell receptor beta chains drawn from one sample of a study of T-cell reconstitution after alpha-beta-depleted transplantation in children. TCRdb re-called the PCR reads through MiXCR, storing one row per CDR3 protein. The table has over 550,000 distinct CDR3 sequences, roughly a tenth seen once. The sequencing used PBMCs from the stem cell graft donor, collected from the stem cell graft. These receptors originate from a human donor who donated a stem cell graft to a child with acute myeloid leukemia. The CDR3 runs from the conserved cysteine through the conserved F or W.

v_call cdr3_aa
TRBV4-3 CASSQDMQGVKPQHF
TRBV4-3 CASSQEEAGAHEQYF
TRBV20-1 CSASSSGRVGANVLTF
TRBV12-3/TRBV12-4 CASRSTGGADEKLFF
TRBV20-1 CSARGPGTSGGGGVF
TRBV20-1 CSAPTSVSTDTQYF
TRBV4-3 CASSQVEGGIYGYTF
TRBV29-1 CSVVGTSGLDIQYF
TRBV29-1 CSVETVGNTIYF
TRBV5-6 CASSLMADPLDEQYF
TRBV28 CASSLEGRTWEFF
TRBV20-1 CSARMYSYEQYF
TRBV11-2 CASSSRTGPREQFF
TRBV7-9 CASSPREYQETQYF
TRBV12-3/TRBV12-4 CASSRDLYNEQFF
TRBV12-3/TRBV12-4 CASSPPLAGVYEQYF
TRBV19 CASSTTGTPSTDTQYF
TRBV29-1 CSVTSGRQGEQYF
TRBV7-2 CASSLSGSAETQYF
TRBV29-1 CSVLIGTGGNEQYF
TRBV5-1 CASSFPDSFEQYF
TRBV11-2 CASSMTTRSYNEQFF
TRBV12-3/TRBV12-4 CASSLFQDQPQHF
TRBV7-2 CASSPTQEKLFF
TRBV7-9 CASSLREGSLSEAFF
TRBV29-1 CSVVGTLLGEQYF
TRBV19 CASRRGNTEAFF
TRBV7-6 CASSLGPAGVANEQFF
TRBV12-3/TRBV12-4 CASTRGTGNIQYF
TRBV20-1 CSASNQDLPQETQYF
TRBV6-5 CASSWDISAGELFF
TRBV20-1 CSATDNSRDGNYGYTF
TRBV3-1 CASSQDYRQETQYF
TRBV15 CATSRAVGDNTQYF
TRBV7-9 CASTLMEVPGEQFF
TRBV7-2 CASSLASTGFDTIYF
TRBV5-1 CASSVSSGTNTGELFF
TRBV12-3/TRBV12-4 CASSPETGGFVNEQFF
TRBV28 CASSSLGWGGGIDEQFF
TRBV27 CASSPPLLAGAPPYEQYF
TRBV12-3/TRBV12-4 CASRLGGEQFF
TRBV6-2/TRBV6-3 CASSPGEPQHF
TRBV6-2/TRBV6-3 CASSYRRGNEQFF
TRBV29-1 CSVEGSGGSYNEQFF
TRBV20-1 CSASRQVPYQETQYF
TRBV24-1 CATGGNTEQFF
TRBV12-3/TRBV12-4 CASSFGSSGGSSYEQYF
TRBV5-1 CASSLGPGVSYEQYF
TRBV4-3 CASSQERDKVYEQYF
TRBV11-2 CASSLGTGRIPEAFF
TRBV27 CASSTNLGFGSYEQYF
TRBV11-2 CASRLEGPGELFF
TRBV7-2 CASSEVQGIYGYTF
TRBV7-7 CASIPSPASGEQYF
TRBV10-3 CATKRESGTGELFF
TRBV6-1 CASTTQGRYTEAFF
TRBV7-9 CASKDARVPQSIQYF
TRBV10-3 CAISESRENSGGYTF
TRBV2 CASCSSRGQETQYF
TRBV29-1 CSVVVAGDYTDTQYF